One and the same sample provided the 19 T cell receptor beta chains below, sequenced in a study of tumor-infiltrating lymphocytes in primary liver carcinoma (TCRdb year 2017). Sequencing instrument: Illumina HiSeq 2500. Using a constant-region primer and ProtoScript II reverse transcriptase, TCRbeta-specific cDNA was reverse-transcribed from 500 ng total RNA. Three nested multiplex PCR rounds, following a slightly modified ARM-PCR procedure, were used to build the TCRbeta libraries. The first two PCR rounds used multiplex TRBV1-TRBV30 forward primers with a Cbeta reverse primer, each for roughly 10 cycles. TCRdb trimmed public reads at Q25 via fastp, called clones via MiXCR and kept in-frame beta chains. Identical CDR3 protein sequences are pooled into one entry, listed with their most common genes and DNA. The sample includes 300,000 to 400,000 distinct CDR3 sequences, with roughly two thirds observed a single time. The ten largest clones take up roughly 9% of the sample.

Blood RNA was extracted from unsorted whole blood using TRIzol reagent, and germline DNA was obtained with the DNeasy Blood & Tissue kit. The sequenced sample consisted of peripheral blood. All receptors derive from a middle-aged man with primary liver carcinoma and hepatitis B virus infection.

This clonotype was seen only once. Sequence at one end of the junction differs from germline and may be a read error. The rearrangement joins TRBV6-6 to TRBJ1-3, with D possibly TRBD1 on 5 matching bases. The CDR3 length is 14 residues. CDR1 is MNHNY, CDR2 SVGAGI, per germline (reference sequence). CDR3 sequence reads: CTSTLRGVGNTIYF. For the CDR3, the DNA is TGTACCAGCACCTTAAGAGGGGTTGGAAACACCATATATTTT.

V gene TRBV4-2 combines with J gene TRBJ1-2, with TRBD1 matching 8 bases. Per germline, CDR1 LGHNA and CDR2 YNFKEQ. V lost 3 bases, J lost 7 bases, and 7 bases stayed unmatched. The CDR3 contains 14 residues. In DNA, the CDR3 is TGTGCCAGCAGCCAGTCACAGACAGGGGCTGGCTACACCTTC. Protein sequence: CASSQSQTGAGYTF.

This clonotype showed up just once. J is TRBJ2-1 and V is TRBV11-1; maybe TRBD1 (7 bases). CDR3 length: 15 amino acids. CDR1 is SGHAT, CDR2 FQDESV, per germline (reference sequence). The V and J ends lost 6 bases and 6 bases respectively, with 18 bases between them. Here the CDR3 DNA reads TGTGCCAGCAGGGAGGGGGCAATCCTCTCCAATGAGCAGTTCTTC. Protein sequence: CASREGAILSNEQFF. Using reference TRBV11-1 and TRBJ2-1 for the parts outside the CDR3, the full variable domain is EAEVAQSPRYKITEKSQAVAFWCDPISGHATLYWYRQILGQGPELLVQFQDESVVDDSQLPKDRFSAERLKGVDSTLKIQPAELGDSAMYLCASREGAILSNEQFFGPGTRLTVL.

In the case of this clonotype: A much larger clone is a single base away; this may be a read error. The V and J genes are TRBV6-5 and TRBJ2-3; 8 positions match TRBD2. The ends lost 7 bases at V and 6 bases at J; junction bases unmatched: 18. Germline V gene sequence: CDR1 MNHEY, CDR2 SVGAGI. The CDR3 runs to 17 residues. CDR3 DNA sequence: TGTGCCAGCACGCGTAGCGGGATTCCAACCCAACGGGATACGCAGTATTTT. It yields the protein CASTRSGIPTQRDTQYF.

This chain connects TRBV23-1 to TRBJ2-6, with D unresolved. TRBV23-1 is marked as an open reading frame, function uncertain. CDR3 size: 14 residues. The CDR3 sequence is CAAVKMCGANVLTF. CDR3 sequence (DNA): TGCGCAGCAGTCAAGATGTGCGGGGCCAACGTCCTGACTTTC.

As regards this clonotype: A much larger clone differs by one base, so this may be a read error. The CDR3 is CASTNTRSSYEQYF. CDR3 nucleotides: TGTGCCAGCACCAACACTCGCAGCTCCTACGAGCAGTACTTC. This rearrangement joins TRBV28 to TRBJ2-7, with D unclear. Trimming stripped 7 bases from V and 0 bases from J, with 13 bases between. The CDR3 consists of 14 residues. Germline V gene sequence: CDR1 MDHEN, CDR2 SYDVKM.

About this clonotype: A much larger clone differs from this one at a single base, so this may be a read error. The CDR3 loop reads CASTRGRALARNIQYF. The CDR3 DNA reads as TGTGCCAGCACGCGCGGCAGGGCTCTAGCCAGAAACATTCAGTACTTC. This rearrangement joins TRBV6-1 to TRBJ2-4; D is perhaps TRBD1 or TRBD2 (5 bases each). The CDR3 is made up of 16 amino acids. Germline CDR1 reads MNHNS; CDR2 reads SASEGT.

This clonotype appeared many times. CDR3 amino acids: CSVEEQLLGQFF. Here the CDR3 DNA reads TGCAGCGTTGAAGAACAGCTCCTAGGGCAGTTCTTC. J is TRBJ2-1 and V is TRBV29-1, with D unclear. The ends were cut back, 0 bases at V and 12 bases at J, with 12 bases in the middle. CDR3 size: 12 residues. The V gene's germline CDR1 is SQVTM and CDR2 ANQGSEA.

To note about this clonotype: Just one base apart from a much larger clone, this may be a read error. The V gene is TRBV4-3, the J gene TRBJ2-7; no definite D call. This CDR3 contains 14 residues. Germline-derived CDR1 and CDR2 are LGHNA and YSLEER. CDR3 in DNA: TGCGCCAGCAGTTCAGCCCTGCGCTCCCACGAGCAGTACTTC. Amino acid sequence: CASSSALRSHEQYF.

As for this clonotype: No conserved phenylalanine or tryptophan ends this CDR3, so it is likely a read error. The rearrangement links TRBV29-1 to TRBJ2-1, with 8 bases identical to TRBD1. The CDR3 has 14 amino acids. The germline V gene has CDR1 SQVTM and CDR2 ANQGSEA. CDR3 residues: CCVPRVTGVNEQFL. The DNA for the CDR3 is TGCTGCGTCCCTAGGGTGACAGGGGTGAATGAGCAGTTCCTC.

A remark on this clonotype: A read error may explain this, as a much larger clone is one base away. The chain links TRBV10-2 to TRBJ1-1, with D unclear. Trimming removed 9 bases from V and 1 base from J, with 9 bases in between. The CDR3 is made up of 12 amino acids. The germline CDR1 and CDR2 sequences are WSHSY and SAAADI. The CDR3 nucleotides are TGCGCCAGTGGGCATTCGAACACTGAAGCTTTCTTT. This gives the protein CASGHSNTEAFF.

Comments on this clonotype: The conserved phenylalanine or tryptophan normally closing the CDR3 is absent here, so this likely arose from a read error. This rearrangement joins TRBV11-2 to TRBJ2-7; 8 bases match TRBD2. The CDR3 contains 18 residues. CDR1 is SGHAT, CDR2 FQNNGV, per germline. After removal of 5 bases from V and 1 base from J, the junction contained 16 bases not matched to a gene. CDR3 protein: CASSQGRGRSGSSYEQYL. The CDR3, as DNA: TGTGCCAGCAGCCAGGGGAGGGGGAGGAGCGGGAGTTCCTACGAGCAGTACTTA.

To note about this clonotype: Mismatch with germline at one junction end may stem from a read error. CDR3 DNA sequence: TGTGTCAGCATCATCACCGCTACATGGACGGTGGGGACCCGGGAGCTGTTTTTT. Amino acid sequence: CVSIITATWTVGTRELFF. This chain connects TRBV11-2 to TRBJ2-2; D could derive from TRBD1 or TRBD2 (5 bases each). The CDR3 totals 18 residues. Germline V gene lookup returns CDR1 SGHAT and CDR2 FQNNGV.

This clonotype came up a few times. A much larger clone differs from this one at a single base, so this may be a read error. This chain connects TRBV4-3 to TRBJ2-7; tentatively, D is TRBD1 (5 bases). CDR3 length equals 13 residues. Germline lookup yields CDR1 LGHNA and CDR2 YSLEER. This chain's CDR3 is CASSFGQGYGQYF. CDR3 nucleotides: TGCGCCAGCAGCTTCGGTCAGGGCTACGGGCAGTACTTC.

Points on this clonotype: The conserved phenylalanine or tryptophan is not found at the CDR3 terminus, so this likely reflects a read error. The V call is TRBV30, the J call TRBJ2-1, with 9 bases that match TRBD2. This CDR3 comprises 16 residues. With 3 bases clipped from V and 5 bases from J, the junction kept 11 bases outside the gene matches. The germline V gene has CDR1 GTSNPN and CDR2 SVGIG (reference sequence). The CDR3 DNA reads TGTGCCTGGAGCGGGACTAGCAGGAGTTTCAACAATGAGCAGTTCTTA. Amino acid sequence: CAWSGTSRSFNNEQFL.

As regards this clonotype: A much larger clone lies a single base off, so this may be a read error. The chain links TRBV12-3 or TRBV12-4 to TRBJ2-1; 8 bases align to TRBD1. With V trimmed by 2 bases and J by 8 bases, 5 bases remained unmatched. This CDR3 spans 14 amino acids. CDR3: CASSLQGARDEQFF. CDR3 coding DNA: TGTGCCAGCAGTTTACAGGGGGCCCGCGATGAGCAGTTCTTC.

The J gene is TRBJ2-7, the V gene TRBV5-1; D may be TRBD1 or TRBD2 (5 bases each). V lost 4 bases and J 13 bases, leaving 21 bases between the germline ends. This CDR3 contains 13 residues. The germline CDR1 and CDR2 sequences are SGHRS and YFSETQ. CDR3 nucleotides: TGCGCCAGCAGCCTATGGGACCTCAGATGGCAATACTTC. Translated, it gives CASSLWDLRWQYF.

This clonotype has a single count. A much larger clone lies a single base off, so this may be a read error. The CDR3 DNA reads TGTGCCAGCAGTCGTACGCCGGGGGCCACCGGGGAGCTGTTTTTT. Amino acid sequence: CASSRTPGATGELFF. V usage is TRBV6-1 and J usage is TRBJ2-2; D might be TRBD1 or TRBD2, each matching 6 bases. Germline V CDR1 and CDR2: MNHNS, SASEGT. V was cut by 5 bases and J by 4 bases, with 14 bases left in between. CDR3 length: 15 residues.

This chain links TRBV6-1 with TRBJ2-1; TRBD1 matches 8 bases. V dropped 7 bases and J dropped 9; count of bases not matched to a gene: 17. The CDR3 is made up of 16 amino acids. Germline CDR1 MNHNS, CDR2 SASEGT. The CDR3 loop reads CASIDRRQGLWSEQFF. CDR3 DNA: TGTGCCAGCATCGACCGGAGACAGGGGCTTTGGAGTGAGCAGTTCTTC.